This T cell receptor beta chain was retrieved from a study of control samples from healthy donors and cancer patients. Some clones are missing from TCRdb's copy, which holds only in-frame ones; the method was immunoSEQ multiplex PCR. The sample consists of over 100,000 clones, approximately 90% of them appearing once. With 5 bases removed from V and 9 bases from J, the gap between germline ends came to 20 bases. Looked up from germline, CDR1 is SGHVS and CDR2 is FQNEAQ. The CDR3 loop spans 16 amino acids. The sequenced sample was blood. The genes are TRBV7-8 and TRBJ1-6, with D maybe TRBD1 (5 bases). The clonotype originates from a man in his forties in good health. The CDR3 loop reads CASSLWTGDEGSPLHF. The CDR3 DNA is TGTGCCAGCAGCCTCTGGACGGGGGACGAGGGTTCACCCCTCCACTTT.